Below, 18 T cell receptor beta chains from the same sample are listed, as sequenced in a study of CD8+CD57+ T cells in acquired aplastic anemia. Flow cytometry had shown expanded CD8+CD57+ cells in the patients chosen for sequencing. Genomic DNA constituted the template upon which TCR beta VDJ and CDR3 profiling was performed. Each CDR3 protein is one row after TCRdb ran MiXCR on the reads. Here the sample spans around 170,000 distinct CDR3 sequences, approximately 50% being singletons. The specimen sequenced was sorted CD4+, CD8+, or CD8+CD57+ T cells (not recorded which) from PBMCs. The receptors were gathered from a human donor with aplastic anemia.

The chain has TRBV24-1 and TRBJ2-3; D call uncertain. With the DNA end fitting TRBJ1-5 better, the J assignment may be wrong. CDR3 length: 15 residues. Germline assignment: CDR1 KGHDR and CDR2 SFDVKD. CDR3 residues: CATSVGGSSTDTQHF. CDR3 nucleotides: TGTGCCACCAGTGTAGGAGGGAGTAGCACAGATACGCAGCATTTT.

The chain couples TRBV29-1 to TRBJ2-7; D may be TRBD1 (5 bases). The germline V gene has CDR1 SQVTM and CDR2 ANQGSEA. This CDR3 is built from 14 residues. The V and J ends lost 3 bases and 2 bases respectively, with 14 bases between them. CDR3 region: CSVEPRRQPYEQYF. In DNA, the CDR3 is TGCAGCGTTGAGCCCCGGCGACAGCCCTACGAGCAGTACTTC.

This clonotype has a count of ten or more. The V gene is TRBV24-1, the J gene TRBJ2-5; TRBD1 is a possible D gene (5 bases). The CDR3 totals 13 residues. With 3 bases removed from V and 5 bases from J, the gap between germline ends came to 9 bases. Germline V gives CDR1 KGHDR, CDR2 SFDVKD. The CDR3 coding sequence is TGTGCCACCAGTGATGGGGCGCAGGAGACCCAGTACTTC. Translating gives CATSDGAQETQYF.

The sample holds many counts of this clonotype. This chain joins TRBV25-1 and TRBJ2-2, with 7 bases aligning to TRBD2. With 1 base clipped from V and 4 bases from J, the junction kept 6 bases outside the gene matches. The CDR3 covers 16 residues. Per germline, CDR1 MGHDK and CDR2 SYGVNS. CDR3 in amino acids: CASSEWGGEGTGELFF. CDR3 nucleotide sequence: TGTGCCAGCAGTGAATGGGGGGGAGAGGGCACCGGGGAGCTGTTTTTT.

The chain combines TRBV5-1 with TRBJ2-7; no clear D. CDR3 length: 12 amino acids. Trimming left V 4 bases short and J 4 bases short, with 9 bases between. The germline gives CDR1 SGHRS, CDR2 YFSETQ. CDR3 protein: CASSLDYYEQYF. The CDR3 DNA reads as TGCGCCAGCAGCCTGGATTATTACGAGCAGTACTTC. The entire variable domain, with the rest obtained from reference TRBV5-1 and TRBJ2-7, is as follows: KAGVTQTPRYLIKTRGQQVTLSCSPISGHRSVSWYQQTPGQGLQFLFEYFSETQRNKGNFPGRFSGRQFSNSRSEMNVSTLELGDSALYLCASSLDYYEQYFGPGTRLTVT.

Comments on this clonotype: This could be a read error, since a much larger clone is one nucleotide away. Lacking the conserved final phenylalanine or tryptophan, this CDR3 likely reflects a read error. The J gene is TRBJ1-5, the V gene TRBV20-1; 8 bases map to TRBD1. Germline V gene lookup returns CDR1 DFQATT and CDR2 SNEGSKA (reference sequence). The CDR3 length is 13 residues. The CDR3 region is CGALTGGHQPQHS. For the CDR3, the DNA is TGCGGTGCTTTAACAGGGGGGCATCAGCCCCAGCATTCT.

V usage is TRBV10-3 and J usage is TRBJ2-3; the D gene is possibly TRBD2 (6 bases). This CDR3 is 14 amino acids long. The ends were cut back, 9 bases at V and 4 bases at J, with 17 bases in the middle. The germline V gene has CDR1 ENHRY and CDR2 SYGVKD. CDR3 region: CAIFSGSWADTQYF. CDR3 in DNA: TGTGCCATTTTTAGCGGATCTTGGGCAGATACGCAGTATTTT.

This clonotype appeared a single time. This sequence joins TRBV20-1 and TRBJ1-4; D possibly corresponds to TRBD1 (5 bases). V was shortened by 1 base and J by 6 bases, with 9 bases between the two germline ends. The CDR3 contains 13 residues. Germline V gene sequence: CDR1 DFQATT, CDR2 SNEGSKA (reference sequence). The CDR3 spells CSARGGTDEKLFF. The CDR3 coding sequence is TGCAGTGCTAGAGGGGGGACGGATGAAAAACTGTTTTTT.

This clonotype showed up many times. J is TRBJ2-6 and V is TRBV4-1; 7 bases are shared with TRBD1. Per the germline V gene, CDR1 is MGHRA and CDR2 is YSYEKL. This CDR3 has 15 residues. V gave up 4 bases and J gave up 2 bases; unmatched junction bases: 2. The CDR3 region has the DNA TGCGCCAGCAGCCTAACAGGGGCTGGGGCCAACGTCCTGACTTTC. It encodes CASSLTGAGANVLTF.

The rearrangement joins TRBV24-1 to TRBJ2-7, with a weak D call TRBD2 (6 bases). V was shortened by 4 bases and J by 3 bases, with 18 bases between the two germline ends. Germline CDR1 is KGHDR and CDR2 is SFDVKD. The CDR3 totals 16 residues. For the CDR3, the DNA is TGTGCCACCAGTGAGGCGACGGGGGTTGGGGGCTACGAGCAGTACTTC. This sequence encodes CATSEATGVGGYEQYF.

This clonotype was recorded many times. The chain recombines TRBV5-1 with TRBJ2-7; 10 bases agree with TRBD2. The junction had 3 bases not matched to a gene; V was cut back by 4 bases and J by 2 bases. The CDR3 extends over 14 amino acids. Germline loops: CDR1 SGHRS, CDR2 YFSETQ. Here the CDR3 reads CASSGSGRAYEQYF. In DNA, the CDR3 is TGCGCCAGCAGCGGAAGCGGGAGGGCCTACGAGCAGTACTTC.

V and J are TRBV29-1 and TRBJ1-6, with D possibly being TRBD1 (5 bases). The germline V gene encodes CDR1 SQVTM and CDR2 ANQGSEA. CDR3 length: 13 amino acids. Trimming removed 5 bases at V and 7 bases at J, with 12 bases between. This chain's CDR3 is CSVLEGSNSPLHF. CDR3 DNA sequence: TGCAGCGTTTTGGAGGGGAGCAATTCACCCCTCCACTTT.

Turning to this clonotype: One end of the junction does not line up with germline, which may come from a read error. The chain employs TRBV10-3 and TRBJ2-7; a possible D gene is TRBD2 (5 bases). The germline gives CDR1 ENHRY, CDR2 SYGVKD. The CDR3 runs to 13 residues. CDR3 coding DNA: TGTGCCATCTGTGACACAGACCGGGGAGAGCAGTACTTC. Residues: CAICDTDRGEQYF.

This clonotype has a count of ten or more. As DNA, the CDR3 is TGTGCCATCAGCGAGCGGGAGGCATCCTACAATGAGCAGTTCTTC. It is translated as CAISEREASYNEQFF. The rearrangement uses TRBV10-3 and TRBJ2-1; 9 nucleotides align to TRBD2. Germline trimming cut 6 bases from V and 1 base from J; bases unmatched to any gene: 4. The CDR3 covers 15 residues. The germline gives CDR1 ENHRY, CDR2 SYGVKD.

The V gene is TRBV20-1, the J gene TRBJ1-6; D remains ambiguous. The CDR3 sequence is 15 residues long. Trimming removed 0 bases from V and 7 bases from J, with 13 bases in between. Germline V gene sequence: CDR1 DFQATT, CDR2 SNEGSKA (reference sequence). CDR3 region: CSARDLQESNSPLHF. The CDR3 DNA reads as TGCAGTGCTAGAGATCTCCAGGAGTCGAATTCACCCCTCCACTTT.

This clonotype was counted many times. The CDR3 DNA reads as TGCGCCAGCAGGATTGATGCAGGGGGCTGGACTGAAGCTTTCTTT. Protein: CASRIDAGGWTEAFF. J is TRBJ1-1 and V is TRBV5-1; TRBD1 aligns across 8 bases. Trimming cost V 5 bases and J 5 bases; bases outside gene matches: 11. CDR1 is SGHRS, CDR2 YFSETQ, per germline. The CDR3 consists of 15 residues.

This rearrangement joins TRBV9 to TRBJ2-3, with 8 nucleotides matching TRBD2. This CDR3 comprises 17 residues. Per the germline V gene, CDR1 is SGDLS and CDR2 is YYNGEE. Germline trimming cut 3 bases from V and 5 bases from J; bases unmatched to any gene: 14. The CDR3 spells CASSEAGGASTGDTQYF. The CDR3 DNA is TGTGCCAGCAGCGAGGCGGGAGGCGCATCCACGGGAGATACGCAGTATTTT.

The rearrangement links TRBV20-1 to TRBJ2-1, with TRBD2 matching 11 bases. The J segment lost 5 bases and the V segment lost 6 bases, leaving 12 bases of the junction unmatched. The CDR3 is 16 residues long. The germline gives CDR1 DFQATT, CDR2 SNEGSKA (reference sequence). The CDR3 DNA sequence: TGCAGTGCCAGCAGCGCCGGGACTAGCGGAAACAATGAGCAGTTCTTC. It translates to CSASSAGTSGNNEQFF.